This T cell receptor (beta chain) was profiled in a study of T cell changes during pregnancy in multiple sclerosis. The ends lost 8 bases at V and 5 bases at J; junction bases unmatched: 11. The CDR3 covers 14 residues. In germline, CDR1 is SEHNR, CDR2 FQNEAQ (reference sequence). Libraries were prepared by immunoSEQ multiplex PCR; TCRdb keeps only in-frame clonotypes and omits some of them. The sample carries about 67,000 clones, around 89% recorded once. The sequences come from peripheral blood, collected in the first trimester of pregnancy. The chain has TRBV7-9 and TRBJ2-7, with 8 bases fitting TRBD2. This receptor was taken from a female donor with multiple sclerosis, enrolled in a pregnancy study. In DNA, the CDR3 is TGTGCCAGCTCCCCGGGGGGGGGAGAAAACGAGCAGTACTTC. Amino acids: CASSPGGGENEQYF.